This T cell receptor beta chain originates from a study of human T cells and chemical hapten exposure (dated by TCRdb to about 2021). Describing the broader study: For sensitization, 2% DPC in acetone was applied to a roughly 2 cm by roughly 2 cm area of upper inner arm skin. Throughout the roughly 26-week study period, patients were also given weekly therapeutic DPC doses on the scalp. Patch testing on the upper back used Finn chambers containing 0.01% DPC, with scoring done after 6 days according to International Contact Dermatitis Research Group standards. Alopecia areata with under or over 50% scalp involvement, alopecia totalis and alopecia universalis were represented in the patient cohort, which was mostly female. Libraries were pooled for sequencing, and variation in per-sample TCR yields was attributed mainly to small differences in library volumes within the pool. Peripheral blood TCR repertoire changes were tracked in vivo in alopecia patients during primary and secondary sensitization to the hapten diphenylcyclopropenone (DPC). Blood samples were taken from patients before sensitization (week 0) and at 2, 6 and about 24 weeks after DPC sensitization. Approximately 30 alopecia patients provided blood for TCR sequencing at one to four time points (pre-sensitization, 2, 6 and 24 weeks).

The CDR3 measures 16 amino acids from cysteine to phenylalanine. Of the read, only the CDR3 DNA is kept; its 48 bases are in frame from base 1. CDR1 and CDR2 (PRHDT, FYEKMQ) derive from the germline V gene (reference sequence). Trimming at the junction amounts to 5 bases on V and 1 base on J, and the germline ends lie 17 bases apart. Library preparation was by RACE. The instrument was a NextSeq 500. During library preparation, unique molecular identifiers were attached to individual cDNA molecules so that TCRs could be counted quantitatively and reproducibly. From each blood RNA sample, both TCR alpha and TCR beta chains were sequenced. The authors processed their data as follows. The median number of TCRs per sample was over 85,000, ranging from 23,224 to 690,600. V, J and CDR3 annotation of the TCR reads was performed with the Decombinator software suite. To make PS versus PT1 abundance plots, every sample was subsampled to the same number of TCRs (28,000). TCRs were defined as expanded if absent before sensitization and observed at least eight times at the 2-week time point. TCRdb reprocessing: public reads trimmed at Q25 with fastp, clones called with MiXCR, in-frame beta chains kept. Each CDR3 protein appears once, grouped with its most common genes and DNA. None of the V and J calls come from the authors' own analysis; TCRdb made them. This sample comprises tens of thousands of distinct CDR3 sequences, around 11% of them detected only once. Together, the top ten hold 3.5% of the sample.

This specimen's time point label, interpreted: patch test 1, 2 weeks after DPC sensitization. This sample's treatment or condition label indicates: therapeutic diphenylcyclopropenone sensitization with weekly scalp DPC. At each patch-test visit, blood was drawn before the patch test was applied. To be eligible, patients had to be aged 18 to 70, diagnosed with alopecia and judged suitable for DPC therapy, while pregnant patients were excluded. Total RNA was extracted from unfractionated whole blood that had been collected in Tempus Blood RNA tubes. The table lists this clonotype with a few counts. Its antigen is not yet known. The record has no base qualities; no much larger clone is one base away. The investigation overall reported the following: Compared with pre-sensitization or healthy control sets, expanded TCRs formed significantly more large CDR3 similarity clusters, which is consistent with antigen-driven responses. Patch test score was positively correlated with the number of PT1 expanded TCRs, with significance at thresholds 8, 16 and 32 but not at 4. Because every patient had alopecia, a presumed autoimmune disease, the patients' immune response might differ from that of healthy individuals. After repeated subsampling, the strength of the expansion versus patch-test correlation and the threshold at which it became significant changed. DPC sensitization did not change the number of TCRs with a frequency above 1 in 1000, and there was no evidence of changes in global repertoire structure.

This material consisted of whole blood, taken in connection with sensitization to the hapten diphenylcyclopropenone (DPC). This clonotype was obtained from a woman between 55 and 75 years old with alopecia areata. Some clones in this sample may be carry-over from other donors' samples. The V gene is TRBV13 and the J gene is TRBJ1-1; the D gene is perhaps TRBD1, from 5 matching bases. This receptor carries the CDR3 CASSPSQGRENTEAFF. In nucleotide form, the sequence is TGTGCCAGCAGCCCCAGTCAGGGACGGGAGAACACTGAAGCTTTCTTT.